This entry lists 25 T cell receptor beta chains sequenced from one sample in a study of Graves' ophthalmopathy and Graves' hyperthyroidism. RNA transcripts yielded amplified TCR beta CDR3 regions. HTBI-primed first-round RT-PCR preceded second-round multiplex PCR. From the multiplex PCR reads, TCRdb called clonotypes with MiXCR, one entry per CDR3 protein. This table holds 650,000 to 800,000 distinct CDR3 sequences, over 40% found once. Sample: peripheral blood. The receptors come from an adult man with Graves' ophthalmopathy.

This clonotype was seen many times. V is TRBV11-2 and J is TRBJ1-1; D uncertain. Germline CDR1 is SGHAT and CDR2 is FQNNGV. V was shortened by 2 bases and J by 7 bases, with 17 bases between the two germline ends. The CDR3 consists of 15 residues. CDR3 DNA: TGTGCCAGCAGCTTAAGATCTTACAGCAGAATTGAAGCTTTCTTT. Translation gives CASSLRSYSRIEAFF.

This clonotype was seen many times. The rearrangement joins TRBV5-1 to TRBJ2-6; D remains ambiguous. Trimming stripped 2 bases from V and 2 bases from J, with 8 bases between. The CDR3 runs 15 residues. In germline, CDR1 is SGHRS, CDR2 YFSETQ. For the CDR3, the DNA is TGCGCCAGCAGCTTTAACAGTCCTGGGGCCAACGTCCTGACTTTC. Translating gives CASSFNSPGANVLTF. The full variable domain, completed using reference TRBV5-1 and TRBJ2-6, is KAGVTQTPRYLIKTRGQQVTLSCSPISGHRSVSWYQQTPGQGLQFLFEYFSETQRNKGNFPGRFSGRQFSNSRSEMNVSTLELGDSALYLCASSFNSPGANVLTFGAGSRLTVL.

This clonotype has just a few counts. The CDR3 DNA is TGTGCCAGCAGTTTAAGGGATCTATCGGCGGGCACTGAAGCTTTCTTT. Translating gives CASSLRDLSAGTEAFF. The V gene is TRBV5-6, the J gene TRBJ1-1; no firm D call. V was trimmed by 5 bases and J by 4 bases, leaving 21 bases between them. CDR1 SGHDT and CDR2 YYEEEE come from the germline V gene. CDR3 length: 16 amino acids.

CDR3 nucleotide sequence: TGTGCCAGCAGCGTGACAGAAGTGAACACTGAAGCTTTCTTT. Protein product: CASSVTEVNTEAFF. This chain links TRBV11-2 with TRBJ1-1, with a possible D match to TRBD1 (5 bases). V was shortened by 5 bases and J by 0 bases, with 10 bases between the two germline ends. The germline CDR1 and CDR2 sequences are SGHAT and FQNNGV. This CDR3 is 14 amino acids long.

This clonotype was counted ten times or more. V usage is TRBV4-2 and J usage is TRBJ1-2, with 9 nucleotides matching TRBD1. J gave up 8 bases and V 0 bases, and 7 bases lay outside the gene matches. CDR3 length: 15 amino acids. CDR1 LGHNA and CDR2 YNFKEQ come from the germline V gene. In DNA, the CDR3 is TGTGCCAGCAGCCAAGATCCGGGACAGGGTTACGGCTACACCTTC. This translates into CASSQDPGQGYGYTF.

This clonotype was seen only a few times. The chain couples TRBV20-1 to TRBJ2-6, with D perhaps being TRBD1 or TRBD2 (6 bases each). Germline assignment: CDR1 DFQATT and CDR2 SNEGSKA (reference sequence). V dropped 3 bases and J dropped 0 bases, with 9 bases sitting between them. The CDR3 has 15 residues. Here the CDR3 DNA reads TGCAGTGCTAGCGAGGGGGGCTCTGGGGCCAACGTCCTGACTTTC. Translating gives CSASEGGSGANVLTF.

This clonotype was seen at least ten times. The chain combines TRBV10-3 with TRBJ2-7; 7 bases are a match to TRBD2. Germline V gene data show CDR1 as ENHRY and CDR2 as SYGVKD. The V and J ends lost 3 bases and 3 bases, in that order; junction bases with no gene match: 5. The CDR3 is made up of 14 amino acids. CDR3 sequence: CAISERAGDYEQYF. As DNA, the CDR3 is TGTGCCATCAGTGAAAGGGCGGGGGACTACGAGCAGTACTTC.

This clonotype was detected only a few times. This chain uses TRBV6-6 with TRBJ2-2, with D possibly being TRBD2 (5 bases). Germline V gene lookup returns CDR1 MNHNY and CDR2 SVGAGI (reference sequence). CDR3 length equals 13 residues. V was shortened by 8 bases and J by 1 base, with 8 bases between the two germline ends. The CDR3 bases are TGTGCCAGCCACGGGGAGAACACCGGGGAGCTGTTTTTT. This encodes CASHGENTGELFF.

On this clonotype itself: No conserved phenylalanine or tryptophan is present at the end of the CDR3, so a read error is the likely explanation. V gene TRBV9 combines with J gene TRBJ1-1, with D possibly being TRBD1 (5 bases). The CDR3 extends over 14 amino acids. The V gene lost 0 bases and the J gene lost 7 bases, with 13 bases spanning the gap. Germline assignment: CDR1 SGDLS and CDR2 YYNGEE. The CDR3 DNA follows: TGTGCCAGCAGCGTAGCCACGGGGCGGGATGAAGCTTTCCTT. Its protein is CASSVATGRDEAFL.

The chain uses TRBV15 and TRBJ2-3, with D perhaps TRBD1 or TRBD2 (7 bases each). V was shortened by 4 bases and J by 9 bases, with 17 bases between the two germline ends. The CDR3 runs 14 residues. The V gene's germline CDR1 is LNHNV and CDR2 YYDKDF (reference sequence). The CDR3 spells CATSTTGVGRTQYF. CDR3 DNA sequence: TGTGCCACCAGCACTACAGGGGTCGGGAGGACGCAGTATTTT.

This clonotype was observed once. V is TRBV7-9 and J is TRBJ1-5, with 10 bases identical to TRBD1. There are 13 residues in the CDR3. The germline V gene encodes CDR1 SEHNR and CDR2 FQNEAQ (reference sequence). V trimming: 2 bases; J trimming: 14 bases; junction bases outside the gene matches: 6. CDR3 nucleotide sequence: TGTGCCAGCAGCTTACGACAGGGGGCCCACGAGCATTTT. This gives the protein CASSLRQGAHEHF.

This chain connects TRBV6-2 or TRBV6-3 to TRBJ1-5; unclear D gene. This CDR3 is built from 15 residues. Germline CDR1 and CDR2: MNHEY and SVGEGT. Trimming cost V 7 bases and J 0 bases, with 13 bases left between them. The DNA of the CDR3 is TGTGCCAGCACCCTAGGGCCATATAGCAATCAGCCCCAGCATTTT. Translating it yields CASTLGPYSNQPQHF.

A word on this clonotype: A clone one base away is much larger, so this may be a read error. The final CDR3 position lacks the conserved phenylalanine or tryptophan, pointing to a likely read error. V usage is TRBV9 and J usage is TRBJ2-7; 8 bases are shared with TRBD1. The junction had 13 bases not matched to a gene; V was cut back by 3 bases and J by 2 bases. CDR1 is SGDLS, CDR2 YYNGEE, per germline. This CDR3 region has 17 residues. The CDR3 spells CASSDTRSGTGPYEQYL. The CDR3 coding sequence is TGTGCCAGCAGCGACACCCGTAGTGGGACAGGTCCCTACGAGCAGTACCTC.

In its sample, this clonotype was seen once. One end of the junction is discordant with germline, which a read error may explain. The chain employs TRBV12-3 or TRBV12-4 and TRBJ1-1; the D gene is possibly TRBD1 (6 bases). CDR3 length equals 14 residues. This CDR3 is CASNLLQGNTEAFF. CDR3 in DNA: TGTGCCAGCAATCTCCTGCAGGGGAACACTGAGGCTTTCTTT.

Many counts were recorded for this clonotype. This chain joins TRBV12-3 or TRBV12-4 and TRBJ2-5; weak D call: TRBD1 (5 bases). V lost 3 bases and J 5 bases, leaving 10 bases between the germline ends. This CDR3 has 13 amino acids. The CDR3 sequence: CASSFFQGETQYF. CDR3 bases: TGTGCCAGCAGTTTCTTCCAGGGTGAGACCCAGTACTTC.

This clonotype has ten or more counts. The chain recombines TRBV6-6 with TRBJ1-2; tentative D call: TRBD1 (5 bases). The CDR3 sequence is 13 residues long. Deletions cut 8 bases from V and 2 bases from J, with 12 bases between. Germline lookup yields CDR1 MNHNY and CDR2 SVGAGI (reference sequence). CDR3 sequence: CASSTGGNYGYTF. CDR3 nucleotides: TGTGCCAGCTCCACCGGGGGGAACTATGGCTACACCTTC.

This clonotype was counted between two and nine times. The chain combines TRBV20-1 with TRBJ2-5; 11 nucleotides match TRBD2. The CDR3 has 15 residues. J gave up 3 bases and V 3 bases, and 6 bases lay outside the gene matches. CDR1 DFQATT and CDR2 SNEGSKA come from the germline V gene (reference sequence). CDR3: CSARDLLAGEETQYF. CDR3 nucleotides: TGCAGTGCTAGGGACCTACTAGCGGGAGAAGAGACCCAGTACTTC.

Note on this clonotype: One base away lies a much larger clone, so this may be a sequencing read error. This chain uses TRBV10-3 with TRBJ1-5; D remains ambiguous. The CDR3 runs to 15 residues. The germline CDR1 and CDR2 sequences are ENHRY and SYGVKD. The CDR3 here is CASSGDKVGNQPQHF. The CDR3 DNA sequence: TGTGCCAGCAGTGGCGACAAGGTTGGCAATCAGCCCCAGCATTTT.

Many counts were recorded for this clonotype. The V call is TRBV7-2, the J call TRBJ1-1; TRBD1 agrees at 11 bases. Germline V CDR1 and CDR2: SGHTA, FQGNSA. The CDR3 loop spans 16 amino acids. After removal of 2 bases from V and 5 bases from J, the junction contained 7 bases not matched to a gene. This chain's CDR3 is CASSLNGGTGGTEAFF. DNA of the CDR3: TGTGCCAGCAGCTTAAATGGTGGGACAGGGGGGACTGAAGCTTTCTTT.

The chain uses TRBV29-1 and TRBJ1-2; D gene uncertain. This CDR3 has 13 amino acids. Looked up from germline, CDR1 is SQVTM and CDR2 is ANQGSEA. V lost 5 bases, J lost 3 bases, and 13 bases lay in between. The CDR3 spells CSVPREGHYGYTF. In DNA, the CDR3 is TGCAGCGTTCCACGGGAAGGTCACTATGGCTACACCTTC.

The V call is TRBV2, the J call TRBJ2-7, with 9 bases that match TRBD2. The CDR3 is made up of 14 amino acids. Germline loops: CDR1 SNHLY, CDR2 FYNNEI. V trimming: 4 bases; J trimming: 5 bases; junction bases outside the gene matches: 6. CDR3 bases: TGTGCCAGCAGTGTGGGTCTAGCGGGACACGAGCAGTACTTC. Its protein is CASSVGLAGHEQYF.

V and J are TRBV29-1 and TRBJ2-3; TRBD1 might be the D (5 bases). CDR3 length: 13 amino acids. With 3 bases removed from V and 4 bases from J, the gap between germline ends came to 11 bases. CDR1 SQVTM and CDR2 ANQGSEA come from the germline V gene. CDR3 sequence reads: CSVEGRVSDTQYF. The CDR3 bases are TGCAGCGTTGAGGGCAGGGTTTCAGATACGCAGTATTTT.

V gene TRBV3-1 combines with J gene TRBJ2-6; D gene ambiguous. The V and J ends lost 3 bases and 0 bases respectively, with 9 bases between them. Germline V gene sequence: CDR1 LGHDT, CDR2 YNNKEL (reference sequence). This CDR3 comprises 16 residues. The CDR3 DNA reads TGTGCCAGCAGCCATCCCTCTAGCTCTGGGGCCAACGTCCTGACTTTC. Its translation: CASSHPSSSGANVLTF.

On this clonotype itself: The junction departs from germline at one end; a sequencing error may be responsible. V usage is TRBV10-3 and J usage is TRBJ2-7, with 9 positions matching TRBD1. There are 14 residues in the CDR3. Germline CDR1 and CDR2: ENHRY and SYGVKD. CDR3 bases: TGTGCCAGCAGTCGAGGACAGGGGCATTACGAGCAGTACTTC. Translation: CASSRGQGHYEQYF.

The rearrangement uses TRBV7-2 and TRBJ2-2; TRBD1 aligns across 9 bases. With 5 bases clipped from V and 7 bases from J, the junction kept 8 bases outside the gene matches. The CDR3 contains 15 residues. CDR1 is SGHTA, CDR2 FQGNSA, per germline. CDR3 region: CASSHGQGPHGELFF. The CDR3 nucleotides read TGTGCCAGCAGCCACGGACAGGGGCCGCACGGGGAGCTGTTTTTT.